This paragraph reports one T cell receptor (beta chain). This clone has more than one count but fewer than ten. It lacks a known antigen. The record has no base qualities; no much larger clone is one base away. The CDR3 regions of human TCRbeta chains were analyzed by immunosequencing. The published analysis was carried out like this. TCRs in the repertoires were matched against a reference library of SARS-CoV-2-specific TCRs that had been generated with the MIRA antigen-specificity platform. Breadth was defined as the fraction of unique TCRs that were SARS-CoV-2-associated, and depth was defined as the fraction of total T cells that were SARS-CoV-2-associated. Using the MIRA data, each spike-specific TCR was mapped to the spike region that the TCR reacts to and placed in a CD4 or CD8 class. Log10-transformed breadth and depth values were compared by one-way ANOVA with Sidak's multiple comparisons tests. TCRdb took over this immuneACCESS table, retaining in-frame rearrangements with V and J assigned. Such tables are incomplete; in checked studies, under half of the missing clones stem from an unresolved V gene, and the remainder is unexplained. That table furnishes V, J and clone size, whereas the DNA furnished D and trimming. Here the sample has about 15,000 clones; around four fifths occur a single time. More than 13% of the sample is taken by the ten largest.

CDR1 and CDR2 were assigned from the germline V gene (reference sequence) as LNHDA and SQIVND. Counted from cysteine to phenylalanine, this CDR3 has 12 amino acids. Just CDR3 DNA is preserved here, 36 bases in frame from base 1. The trim is 5 bases for V and 3 bases for J, with a gap of 2 bases between the germline ends. This specimen comes from a study of T cell responses to AZD1222 COVID-19 vaccine (dated by TCRdb to the early 2020s). Regarding the complete study: A total of 233 trial participants underwent TCR sequencing, of whom 207 had received two doses of AZD1222 and some 25 had received two doses of the MenACWY control vaccine. Trial participants were enrolled by age into subgroups of 18-55, 56-69 and 70-plus years, and approximately 150, 30 and 60 TCR-sequenced participants, respectively, were included in these subgroups.

What this sample's time point label stands for: about 28 days (+/-7) after the second vaccine dose. AZD1222 recipients whose second dose came at about 4 weeks and those whose second dose came at about 12 weeks were combined into one group, since spike-specific TCR depth and breadth did not differ between the two schedules. Vaccinee samples were obtained from the UK trials COV001 and COV002, which included a single-blind randomized controlled phase 2/3 trial of AZD1222 (ChAdOx1 nCoV-19) in healthy adults. For TCRbeta chain sequencing, PBMC samples from trial participants were taken at day 0 and at day 28 after the second dose. The full study reports these points: Participants were mostly white British and included more females than males, and it was suggested by the authors that clonal diversity may have been underestimated. A significant rise in spike-specific TCR breadth and depth was observed after two AZD1222 doses relative to day 0 and relative to MenACWY recipients. Because no samples from the day 14 peak response were available, repertoires could be characterized only after the peak T cell response. Vaccine-associated CD4 TCRs spanned the whole spike protein, with dominant responses in regions 160-218 and 743-854. In the small 56-69-year group, the increase in depth fell short of significance, most likely because of low power. Conclusions about previously exposed vaccinees are limited because only five or six AZD1222 recipients were SARS-CoV-2 seropositive at baseline. Epitopes outside the regions mutated in the B.1.351 and B.1.1.7 variants were reportedly recognized by nearly half of the unique spike-specific TCRs.

The sample here was peripheral blood, taken 28 days after the second AZD1222 dose. This TCR was recovered from an adult who received the AZD1222 COVID-19 vaccine. This chain joins TRBV19 to TRBJ2-6; the D gene assignment is ambiguous. The CDR3 amino acid sequence is: CASSYGANVLTF. The nucleotide sequence is given as TGTGCCAGTAGTTATGGGGCCAACGTCCTGACTTTC.